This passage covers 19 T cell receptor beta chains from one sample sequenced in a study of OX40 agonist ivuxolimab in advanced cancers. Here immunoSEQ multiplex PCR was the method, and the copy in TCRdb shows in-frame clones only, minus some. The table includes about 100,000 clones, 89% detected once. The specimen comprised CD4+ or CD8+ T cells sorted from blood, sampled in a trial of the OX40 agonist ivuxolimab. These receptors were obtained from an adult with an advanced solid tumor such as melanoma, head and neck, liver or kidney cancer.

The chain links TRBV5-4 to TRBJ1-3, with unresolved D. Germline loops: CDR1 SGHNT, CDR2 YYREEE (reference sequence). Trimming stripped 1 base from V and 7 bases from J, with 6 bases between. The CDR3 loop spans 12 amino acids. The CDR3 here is CASSLPGNTIYF. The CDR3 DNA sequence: TGTGCCAGCAGCTTGCCCGGGAACACCATATATTTT.

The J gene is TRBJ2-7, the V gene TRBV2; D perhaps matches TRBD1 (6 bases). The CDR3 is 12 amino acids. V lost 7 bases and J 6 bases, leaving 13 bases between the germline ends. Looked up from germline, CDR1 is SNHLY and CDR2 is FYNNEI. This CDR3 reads CASTQGMSEQYF. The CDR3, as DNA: TGTGCCAGCACCCAGGGGATGAGCGAGCAGTACTTC.

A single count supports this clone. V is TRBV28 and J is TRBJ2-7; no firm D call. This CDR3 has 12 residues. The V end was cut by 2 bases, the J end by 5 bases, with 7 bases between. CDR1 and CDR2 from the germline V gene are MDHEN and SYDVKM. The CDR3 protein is CASSLKSHEQYF. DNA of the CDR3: TGTGCCAGCAGTTTAAAGTCCCACGAGCAGTACTTC.

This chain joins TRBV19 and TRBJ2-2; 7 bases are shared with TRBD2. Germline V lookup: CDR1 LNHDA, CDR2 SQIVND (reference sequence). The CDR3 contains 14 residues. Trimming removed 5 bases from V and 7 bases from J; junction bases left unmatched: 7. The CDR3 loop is CASSVSGKVGELFF. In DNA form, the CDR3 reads TGTGCCAGTAGTGTCAGCGGGAAGGTCGGGGAGCTGTTTTTT.

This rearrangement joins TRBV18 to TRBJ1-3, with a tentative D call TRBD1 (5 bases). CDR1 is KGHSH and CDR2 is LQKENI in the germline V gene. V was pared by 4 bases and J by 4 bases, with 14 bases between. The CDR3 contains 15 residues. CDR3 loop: CASSLTGSQGNTIYF. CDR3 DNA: TGTGCCAGCTCACTAACAGGTTCGCAAGGAAACACCATATATTTT.

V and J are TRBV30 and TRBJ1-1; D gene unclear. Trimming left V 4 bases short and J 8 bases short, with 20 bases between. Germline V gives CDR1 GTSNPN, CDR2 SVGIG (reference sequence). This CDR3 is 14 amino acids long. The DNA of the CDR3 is TGTGCCTGGATTCAGCCCGACGGGCGCGGAGAAGCTTTCTTT. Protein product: CAWIQPDGRGEAFF.

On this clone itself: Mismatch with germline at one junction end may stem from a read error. This CDR3 reads CASSTSEGQVPLF. For the CDR3, the DNA is TGTGCCAGCAGCACCTCAGAGGGACAGGTCCCGCTCTTC. V is TRBV7-8 and J is TRBJ2-4; 8 positions match TRBD1. Germline V CDR1 and CDR2: SGHVS, FQNEAQ. The CDR3 contains 13 residues.

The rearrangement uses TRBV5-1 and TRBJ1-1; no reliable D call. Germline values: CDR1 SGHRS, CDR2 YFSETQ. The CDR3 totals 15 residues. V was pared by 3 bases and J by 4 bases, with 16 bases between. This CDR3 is CASSYGIQAGTEAFF. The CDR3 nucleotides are TGCGCCAGCAGCTATGGGATCCAGGCGGGCACTGAAGCTTTCTTT.

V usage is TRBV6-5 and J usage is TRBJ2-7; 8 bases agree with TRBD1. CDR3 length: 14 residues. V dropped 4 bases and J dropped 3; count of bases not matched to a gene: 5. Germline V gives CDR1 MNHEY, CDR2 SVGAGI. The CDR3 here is CASSSGRGLYEQYF. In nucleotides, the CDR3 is TGTGCCAGCAGTTCGGGCAGGGGGCTCTACGAGCAGTACTTC.

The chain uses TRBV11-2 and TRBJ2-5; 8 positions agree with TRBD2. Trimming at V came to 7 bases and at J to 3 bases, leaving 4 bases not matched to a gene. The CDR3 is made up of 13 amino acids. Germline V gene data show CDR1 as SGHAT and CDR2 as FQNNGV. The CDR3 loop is CASTSGYEETQYF. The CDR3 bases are TGTGCCAGCACTAGCGGGTATGAAGAGACCCAGTACTTC.

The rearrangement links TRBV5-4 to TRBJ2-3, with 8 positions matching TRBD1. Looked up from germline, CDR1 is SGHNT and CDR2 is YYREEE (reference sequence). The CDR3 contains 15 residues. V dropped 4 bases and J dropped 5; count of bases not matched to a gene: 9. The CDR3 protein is CASSPGQGWGDTQYF. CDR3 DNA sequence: TGTGCCAGCAGCCCAGGACAGGGCTGGGGAGATACGCAGTATTTT.

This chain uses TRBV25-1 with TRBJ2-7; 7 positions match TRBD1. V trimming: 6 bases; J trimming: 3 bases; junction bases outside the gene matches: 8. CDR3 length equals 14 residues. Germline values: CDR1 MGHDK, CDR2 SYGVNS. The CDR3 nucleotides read TGTGCCAGCAGCCTCAGGGGGTCAGTCTACGAGCAGTACTTC. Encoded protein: CASSLRGSVYEQYF.

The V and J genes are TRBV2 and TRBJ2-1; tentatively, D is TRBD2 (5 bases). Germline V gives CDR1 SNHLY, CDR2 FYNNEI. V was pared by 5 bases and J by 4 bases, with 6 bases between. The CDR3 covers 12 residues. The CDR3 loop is CASSSGYNEQFF. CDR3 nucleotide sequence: TGTGCCAGCAGTAGCGGATACAATGAGCAGTTCTTC. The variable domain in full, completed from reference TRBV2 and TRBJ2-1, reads EPEVTQTPSHQVTQMGQEVILRCVPISNHLYFYWYRQILGQKVEFLVSFYNNEISEKSEIFDDQFSVERPDGSNFTLKIRSTKLEDSAMYFCASSSGYNEQFFGPGTRLTVL.

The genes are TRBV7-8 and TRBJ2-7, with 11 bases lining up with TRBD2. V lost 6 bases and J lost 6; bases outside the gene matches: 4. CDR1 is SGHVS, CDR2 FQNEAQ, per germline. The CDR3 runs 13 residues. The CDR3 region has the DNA TGTGCCAGCAGTAGCGGGAGGGAGGGCGAGCAGTACTTC. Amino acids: CASSSGREGEQYF.

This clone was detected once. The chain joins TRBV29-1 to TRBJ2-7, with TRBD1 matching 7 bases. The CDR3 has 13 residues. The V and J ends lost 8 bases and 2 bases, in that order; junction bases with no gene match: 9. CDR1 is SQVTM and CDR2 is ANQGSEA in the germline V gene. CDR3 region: CSIRAQGAYEQYF. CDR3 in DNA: TGCAGCATACGTGCCCAGGGGGCCTACGAGCAGTACTTC.

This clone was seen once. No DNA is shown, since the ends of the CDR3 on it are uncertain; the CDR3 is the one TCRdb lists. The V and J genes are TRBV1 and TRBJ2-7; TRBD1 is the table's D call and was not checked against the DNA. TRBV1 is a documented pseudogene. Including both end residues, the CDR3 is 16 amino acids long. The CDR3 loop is CTSSLWGTGSYHEQYF.

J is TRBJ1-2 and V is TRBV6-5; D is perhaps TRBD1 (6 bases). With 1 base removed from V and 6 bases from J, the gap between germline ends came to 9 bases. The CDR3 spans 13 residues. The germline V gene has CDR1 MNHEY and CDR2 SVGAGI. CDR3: CASSYWTANGYTF. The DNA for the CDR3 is TGTGCCAGCAGTTACTGGACAGCGAATGGCTACACCTTC.

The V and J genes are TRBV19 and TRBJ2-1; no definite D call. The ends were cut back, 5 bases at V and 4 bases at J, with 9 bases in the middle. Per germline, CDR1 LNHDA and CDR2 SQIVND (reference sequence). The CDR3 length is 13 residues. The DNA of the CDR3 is TGTGCCAGTAGTGTACACTTTTACAATGAGCAGTTCTTC. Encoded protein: CASSVHFYNEQFF.

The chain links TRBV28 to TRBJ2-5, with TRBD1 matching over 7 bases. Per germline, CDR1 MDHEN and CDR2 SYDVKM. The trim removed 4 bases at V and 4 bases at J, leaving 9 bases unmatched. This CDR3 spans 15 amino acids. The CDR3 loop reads CASSWDLYRGETQYF. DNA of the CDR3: TGTGCCAGCAGTTGGGACCTTTACAGGGGAGAGACCCAGTACTTC.